Detailed here is one T cell receptor (beta chain). In the authors' methods: Amplification of reference gene primers provided the estimated nucleated cell counts. This table comes from immunoSEQ multiplex PCR, and its TCRdb copy is limited to in-frame clones, with some not included. V, J and clone size are taken as reported in that table, and D and trimming were inferred from the DNA itself. The data show 300,000 or so clones, with 85% to 90% seen just once and roughly 2.9% held by the top ten. Germline values: CDR1 SGHNT, CDR2 YYREEE (reference sequence). The CDR3 has 17 amino acids. Trimming shortened V by 4 bases and J by 0 bases, and 16 bases separated the two germline ends. The sample is drawn from a study of blood T cell repertoires in COVID-19. Across the whole study: Samples of COVID-19 (acute and convalescent) were obtained from the United States, Italy and Spain.

The clonotype was recovered from a young woman with COVID-19, enrolled during active disease. Sequences were obtained from peripheral blood. This chain links TRBV5-4 with TRBJ2-2, with TRBD2 as a possible D gene (6 bases). This chain's CDR3 is CASSPDGRRANTGELFF. DNA of the CDR3: TGTGCCAGCAGCCCCGACGGGAGAAGGGCGAACACCGGGGAGCTGTTTTTT.